Sequencing of this T cell receptor (beta chain) was carried out in a study of immune evolution from preneoplasia to lung adenocarcinoma. Data came from immunoSEQ multiplex PCR; TCRdb stores just in-frame clones and leaves some out. Seen here are 35,000 or so clones, roughly 71% observed once, and the top ten hold about 6%. Macro-dissection enriched premalignant or tumor cells before nucleic acid extraction. Whole-study results and caveats: Compared with EGFR-mutant or double wild-type lesions, KRAS-mutant nodules were more clonal. Normal lung had highest clonality; later lesions appeared denser, more diverse. Normal lung had the highest top T cell clone frequencies.

Concerning this clone itself: The antigen is unknown.

The CDR3 extends over 14 amino acids. The V gene end was trimmed by 6 bases and the J gene end by 3 bases; junction bases not matched to a gene: 8. Germline CDR1 reads KGHSH; CDR2 reads LQKENI. This clonotype was sampled from a person in their sixties or seventies with lung adenocarcinoma. Sequencing was carried out using FFPE invasive lung adenocarcinoma tissue. The V gene is TRBV18, the J gene TRBJ2-7, with 7 bases that match TRBD2. CDR3 coding DNA: TGTGCCAGCTCCCCTAGGTCGGGGGGCTACGAGCAGTACTTC. It specifies CASSPRSGGYEQYF.